Sequencing of this T cell receptor beta chain was carried out in a study of T cells after yellow fever vaccination. Study-wide context: Some fractions had low cell numbers, and these were prepared with SMART-Seq v4 Ultra Low Input. Overall study findings and caveats: A minor fraction of clonotypes spanned both CD4 and CD8 compartments.

Production of TCR cDNA was by 5'RACE template switching, which also added a universal primer site and UMIs. TCRdb passed the 5' RACE reads through MiXCR, listing each CDR3 protein once. Of about 370,000 distinct CDR3 sequences in the sample, approximately 10% were seen once. Points on this clonotype: Antigen specificity is unknown.

This CDR3 is built from 14 residues. Germline V gene lookup returns CDR1 SGHRS and CDR2 YFSETQ. Between the trimmed V and J ends, which lost 2 bases and 0 bases, there was a span of 5 bases. This chain joins TRBV5-1 and TRBJ1-4; no clear D. The sample here was PBMCs, taken on the day of the first yellow fever vaccination. This TCR derives from a man aged 18 to 29 who received the YFV17D yellow fever vaccine. In DNA, the CDR3 is TGCGCCAGCAGCTTTGATGCAACTAATGAAAAACTGTTTTTT. Translating gives CASSFDATNEKLFF.